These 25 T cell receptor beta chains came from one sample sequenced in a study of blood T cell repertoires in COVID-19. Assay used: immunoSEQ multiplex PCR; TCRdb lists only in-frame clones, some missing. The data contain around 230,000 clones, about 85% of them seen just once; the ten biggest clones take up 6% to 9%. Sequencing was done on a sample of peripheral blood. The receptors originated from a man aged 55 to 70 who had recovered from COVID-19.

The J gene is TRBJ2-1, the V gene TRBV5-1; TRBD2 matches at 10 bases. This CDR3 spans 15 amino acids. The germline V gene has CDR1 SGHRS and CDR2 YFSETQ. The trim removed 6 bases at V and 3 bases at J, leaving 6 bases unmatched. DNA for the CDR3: TGCGCCAGCACCCTTCTAGCGGGGGTCTACAATGAGCAGTTCTTC. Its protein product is CASTLLAGVYNEQFF.

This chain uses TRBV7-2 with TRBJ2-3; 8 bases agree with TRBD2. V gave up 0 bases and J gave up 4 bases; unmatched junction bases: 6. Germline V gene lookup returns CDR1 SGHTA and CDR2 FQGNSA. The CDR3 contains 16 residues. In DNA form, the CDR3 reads TGTGCCAGCAGCTTAGCGGGTAGCGGGGTTCCAGATACGCAGTATTTT. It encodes CASSLAGSGVPDTQYF. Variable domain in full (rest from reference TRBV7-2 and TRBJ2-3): GAGVSQSPSNKVTEKGKDVELRCDPISGHTALYWYRQSLGQGLEFLIYFQGNSAPDKSGLPSDRFSAERTGGSVSTLTIQRTQQEDSAVYLCASSLAGSGVPDTQYFGPGTRLTVL.

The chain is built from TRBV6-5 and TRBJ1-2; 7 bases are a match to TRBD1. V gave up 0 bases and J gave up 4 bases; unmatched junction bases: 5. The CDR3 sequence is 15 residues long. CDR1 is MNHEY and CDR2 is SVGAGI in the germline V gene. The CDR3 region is CASSYSTGKSYGYTF. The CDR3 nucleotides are TGTGCCAGCAGTTACTCGACAGGGAAGAGCTATGGCTACACCTTC.

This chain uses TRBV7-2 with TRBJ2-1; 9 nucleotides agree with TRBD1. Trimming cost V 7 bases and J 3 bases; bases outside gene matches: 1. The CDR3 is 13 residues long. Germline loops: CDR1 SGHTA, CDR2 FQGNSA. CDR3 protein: CASMGQGYNEQFF. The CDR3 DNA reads TGTGCCAGCATGGGACAGGGCTACAATGAGCAGTTCTTC.

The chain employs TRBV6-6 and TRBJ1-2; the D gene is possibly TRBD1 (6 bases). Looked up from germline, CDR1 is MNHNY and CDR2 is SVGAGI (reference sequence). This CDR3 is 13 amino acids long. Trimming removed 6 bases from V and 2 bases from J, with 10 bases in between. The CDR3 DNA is TGTGCCAGCAGCCAACAGGGCAACTATGGCTACACCTTC. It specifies CASSQQGNYGYTF.

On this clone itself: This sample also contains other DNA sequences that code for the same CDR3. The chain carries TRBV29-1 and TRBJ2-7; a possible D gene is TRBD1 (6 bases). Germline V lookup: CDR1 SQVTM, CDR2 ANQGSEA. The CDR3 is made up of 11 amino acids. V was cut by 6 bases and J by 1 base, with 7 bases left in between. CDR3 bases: TGCAGCGTCGGACAGTCCTACGAGCAGTACTTC. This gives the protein CSVGQSYEQYF.

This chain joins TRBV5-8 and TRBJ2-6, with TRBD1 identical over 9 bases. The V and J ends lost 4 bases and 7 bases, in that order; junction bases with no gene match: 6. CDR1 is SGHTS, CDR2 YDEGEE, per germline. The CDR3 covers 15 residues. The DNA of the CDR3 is TGTGCCAGCAGCCCGGGACAGGGAAAAGCCAACGTCCTGACTTTC. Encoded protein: CASSPGQGKANVLTF.

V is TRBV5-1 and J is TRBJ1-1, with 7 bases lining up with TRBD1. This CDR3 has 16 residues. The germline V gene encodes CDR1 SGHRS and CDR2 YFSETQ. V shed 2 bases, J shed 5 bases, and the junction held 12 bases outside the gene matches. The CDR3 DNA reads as TGCGCCAGCAGCTTCCAGGGGGGATGGCTGCCTACTGAAGCTTTCTTT. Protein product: CASSFQGGWLPTEAFF.

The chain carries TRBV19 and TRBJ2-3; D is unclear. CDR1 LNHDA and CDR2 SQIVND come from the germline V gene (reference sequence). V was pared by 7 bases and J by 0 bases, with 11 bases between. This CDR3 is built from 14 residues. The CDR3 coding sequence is TGTGCCAGTACAAACAGATTTAGCACAGATACGCAGTATTTT. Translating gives CASTNRFSTDTQYF.

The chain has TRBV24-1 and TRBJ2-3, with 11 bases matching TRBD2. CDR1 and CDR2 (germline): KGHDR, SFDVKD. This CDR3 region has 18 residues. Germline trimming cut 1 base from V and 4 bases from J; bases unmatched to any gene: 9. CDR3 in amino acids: CATSDFRFSSGRPDTQYF. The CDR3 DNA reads TGTGCCACCAGTGATTTTCGCTTCTCTAGCGGGAGGCCAGATACGCAGTATTTT.

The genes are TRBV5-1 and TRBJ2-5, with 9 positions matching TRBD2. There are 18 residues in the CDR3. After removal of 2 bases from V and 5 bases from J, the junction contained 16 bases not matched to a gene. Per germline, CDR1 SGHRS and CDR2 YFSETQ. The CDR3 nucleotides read TGCGCCAGCAGCTTTTATGTTCCGATACCTAGCGGGGTTGAGACCCAGTACTTC. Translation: CASSFYVPIPSGVETQYF.

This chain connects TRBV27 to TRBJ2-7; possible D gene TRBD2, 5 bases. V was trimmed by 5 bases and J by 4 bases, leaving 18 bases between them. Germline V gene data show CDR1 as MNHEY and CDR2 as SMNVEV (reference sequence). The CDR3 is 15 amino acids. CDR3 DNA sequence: TGTGCCAGCAGTCAGCGCCTGGACTTAACTTACGAGCAGTACTTC. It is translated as CASSQRLDLTYEQYF.

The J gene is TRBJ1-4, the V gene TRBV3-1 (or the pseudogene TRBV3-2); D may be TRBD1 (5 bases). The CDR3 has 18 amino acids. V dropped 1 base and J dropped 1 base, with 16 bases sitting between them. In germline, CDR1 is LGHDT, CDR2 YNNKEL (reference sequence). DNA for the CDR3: TGTGCCAGCAGCCAAGCTAGGAGGGGAAGGAGAACTAATGAAAAACTGTTTTTT. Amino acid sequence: CASSQARRGRRTNEKLFF.

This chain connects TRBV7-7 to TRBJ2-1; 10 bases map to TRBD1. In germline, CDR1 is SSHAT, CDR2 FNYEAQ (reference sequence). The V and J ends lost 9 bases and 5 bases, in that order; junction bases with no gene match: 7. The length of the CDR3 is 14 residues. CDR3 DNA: TGTGCCAGTCAGCCGGGACAGGGGAACAATGAGCAGTTCTTC. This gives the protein CASQPGQGNNEQFF.

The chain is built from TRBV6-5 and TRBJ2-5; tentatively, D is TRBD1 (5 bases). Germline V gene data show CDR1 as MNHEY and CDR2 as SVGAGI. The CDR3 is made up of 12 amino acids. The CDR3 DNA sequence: TGTGCAACCGGCAGGGCTAGGGAGACCCAGTACTTC. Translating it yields CATGRARETQYF.

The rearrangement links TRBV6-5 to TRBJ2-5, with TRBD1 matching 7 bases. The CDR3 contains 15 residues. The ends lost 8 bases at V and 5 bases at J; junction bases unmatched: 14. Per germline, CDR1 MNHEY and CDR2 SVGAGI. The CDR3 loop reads CASARNRGTGETQYF. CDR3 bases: TGTGCCAGCGCCCGAAACAGGGGCACGGGGGAGACCCAGTACTTC.

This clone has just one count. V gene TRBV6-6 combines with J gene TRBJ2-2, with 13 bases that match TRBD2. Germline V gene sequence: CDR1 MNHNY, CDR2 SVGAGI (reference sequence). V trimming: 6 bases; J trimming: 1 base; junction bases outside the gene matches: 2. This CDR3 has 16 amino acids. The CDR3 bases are TGTGCCAGCAGGCGGACTAGCGGGGGGAACACCGGGGAGCTGTTTTTT. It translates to CASRRTSGGNTGELFF.

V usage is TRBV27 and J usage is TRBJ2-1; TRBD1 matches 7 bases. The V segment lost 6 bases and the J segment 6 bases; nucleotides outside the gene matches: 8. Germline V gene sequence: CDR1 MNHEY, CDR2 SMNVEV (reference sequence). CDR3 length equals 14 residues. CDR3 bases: TGTGCCAGCAGCTGGGACAGAGAAGTCAATGAGCAGTTCTTC. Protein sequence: CASSWDREVNEQFF.

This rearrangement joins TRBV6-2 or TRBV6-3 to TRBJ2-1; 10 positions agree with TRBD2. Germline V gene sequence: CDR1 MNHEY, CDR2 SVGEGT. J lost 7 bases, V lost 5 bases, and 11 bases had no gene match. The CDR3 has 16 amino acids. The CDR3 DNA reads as TGTGCCAGCAGTAGGAGCGGGGGGGCCAAGATGAATGAGCAGTTCTTC. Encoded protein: CASSRSGGAKMNEQFF.

This CDR3 is CASTLGQKVTGELFF. DNA of the CDR3: TGTGCCAGCACCTTGGGGCAGAAAGTCACCGGGGAGCTGTTTTTT. The V and J genes are TRBV7-9 and TRBJ2-2, with a weak D call TRBD1 (5 bases). The CDR3 spans 15 residues. Germline CDR1 is SEHNR and CDR2 is FQNEAQ (reference sequence). Trimming cost V 7 bases and J 4 bases, with 16 bases left between them. Using reference TRBV7-9 and TRBJ2-2 for the parts outside the CDR3, the full variable domain is DTGVSQNPRHKITKRGQNVTFRCDPISEHNRLYWYRQTLGQGPEFLTYFQNEAQLEKSRLLSDRFSAERPKGSFSTLEIQRTEQGDSAMYLCASTLGQKVTGELFFGEGSRLTVL.

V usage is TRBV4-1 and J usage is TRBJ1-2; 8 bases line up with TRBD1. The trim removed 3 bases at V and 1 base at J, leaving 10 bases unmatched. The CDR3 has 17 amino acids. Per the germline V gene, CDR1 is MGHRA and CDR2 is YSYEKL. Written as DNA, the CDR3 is TGCGCCAGCAGCCAGGAAGAAAGGGGACAGGTTAACTATGGCTACACCTTC. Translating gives CASSQEERGQVNYGYTF.

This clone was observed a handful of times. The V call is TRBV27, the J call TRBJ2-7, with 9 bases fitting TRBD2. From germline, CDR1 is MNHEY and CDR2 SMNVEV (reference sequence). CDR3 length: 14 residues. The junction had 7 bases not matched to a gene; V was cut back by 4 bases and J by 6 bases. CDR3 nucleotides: TGTGCCAGCAGTTCTGGCGGGGGGGCCAGCGAGCAGTACTTC. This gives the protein CASSSGGGASEQYF.

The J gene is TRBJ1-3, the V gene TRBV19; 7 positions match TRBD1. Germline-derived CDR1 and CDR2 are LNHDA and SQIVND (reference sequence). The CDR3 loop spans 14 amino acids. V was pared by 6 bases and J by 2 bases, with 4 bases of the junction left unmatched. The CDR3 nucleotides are TGTGCCAGTAGAACAGGGGCAACTGGAAACACCATATATTTT. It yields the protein CASRTGATGNTIYF.

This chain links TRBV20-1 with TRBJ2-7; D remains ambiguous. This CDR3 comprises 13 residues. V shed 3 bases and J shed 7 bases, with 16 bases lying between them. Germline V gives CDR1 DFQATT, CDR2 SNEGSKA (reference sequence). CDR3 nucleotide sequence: TGCAGTGCTAGTTCGTCAGCTTTGAGGGAGCAGTACTTC. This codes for CSASSSALREQYF.

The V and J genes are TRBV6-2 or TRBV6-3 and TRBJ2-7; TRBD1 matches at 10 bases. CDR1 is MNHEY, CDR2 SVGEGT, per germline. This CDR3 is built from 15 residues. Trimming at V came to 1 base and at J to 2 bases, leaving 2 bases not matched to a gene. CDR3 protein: CASSYLGTGAYEQYF. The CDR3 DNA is TGTGCCAGCAGTTACTTGGGGACAGGGGCCTACGAGCAGTACTTC.